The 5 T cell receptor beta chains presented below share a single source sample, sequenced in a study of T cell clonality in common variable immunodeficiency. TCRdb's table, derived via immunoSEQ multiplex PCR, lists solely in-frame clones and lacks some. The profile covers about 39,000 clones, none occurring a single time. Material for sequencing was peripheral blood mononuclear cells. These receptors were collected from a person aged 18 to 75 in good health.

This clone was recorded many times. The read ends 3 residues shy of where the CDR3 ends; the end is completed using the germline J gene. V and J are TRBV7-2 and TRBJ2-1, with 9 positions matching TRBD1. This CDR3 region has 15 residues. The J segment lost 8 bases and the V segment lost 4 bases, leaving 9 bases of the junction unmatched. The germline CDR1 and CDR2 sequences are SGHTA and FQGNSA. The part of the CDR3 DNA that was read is TGTGCCAGCAGCTCAATGGGACAGGGTGGGGATGAG. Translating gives CASSSMGQGGDE. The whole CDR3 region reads CASSSMGQGGDEQFF.

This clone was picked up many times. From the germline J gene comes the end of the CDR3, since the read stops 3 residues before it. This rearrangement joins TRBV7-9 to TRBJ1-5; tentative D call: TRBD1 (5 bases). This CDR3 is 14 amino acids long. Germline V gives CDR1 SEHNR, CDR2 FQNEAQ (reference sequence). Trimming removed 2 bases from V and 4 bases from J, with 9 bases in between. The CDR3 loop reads CASSLPGFNQPQHF. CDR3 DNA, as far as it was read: TGTGCCAGCAGCTTACCAGGGTTTAATCAGCCC.

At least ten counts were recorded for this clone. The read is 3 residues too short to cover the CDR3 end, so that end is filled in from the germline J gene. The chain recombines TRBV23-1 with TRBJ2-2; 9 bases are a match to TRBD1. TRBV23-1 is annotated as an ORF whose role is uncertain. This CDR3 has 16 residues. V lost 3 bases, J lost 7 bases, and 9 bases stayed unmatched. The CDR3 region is CASSQGEQGAGGELFF. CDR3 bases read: TGCGCCAGCAGTCAGGGGGAACAGGGGGCAGGCGGGGAG.

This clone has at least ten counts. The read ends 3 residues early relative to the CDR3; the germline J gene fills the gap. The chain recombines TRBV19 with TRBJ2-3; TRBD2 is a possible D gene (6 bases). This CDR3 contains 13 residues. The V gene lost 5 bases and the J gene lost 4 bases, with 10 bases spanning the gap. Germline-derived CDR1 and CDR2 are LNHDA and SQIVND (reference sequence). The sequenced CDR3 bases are TGTGCCAGTAGTGTGCGGGATCCAGATACG. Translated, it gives CASSVRDPDT. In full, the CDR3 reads CASSVRDPDTQYF.

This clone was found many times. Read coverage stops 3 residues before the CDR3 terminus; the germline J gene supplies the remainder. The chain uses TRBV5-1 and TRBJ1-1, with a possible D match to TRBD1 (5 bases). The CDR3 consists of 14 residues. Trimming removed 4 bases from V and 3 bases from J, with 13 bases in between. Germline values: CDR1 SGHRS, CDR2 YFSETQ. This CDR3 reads CASSRRQSDTEAFF. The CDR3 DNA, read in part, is TGCGCCAGCAGCCGGCGACAGTCGGACACTGAA.